This T cell receptor (beta chain) was observed in a study of blood T cell repertoires in COVID-19. Study context: The United States, Italy and Spain were the sources of the acute and convalescent COVID-19 samples. PBMCs, B-cell-depleted T cells, or T cells provided the cDNA or gDNA that made up the material.

Germline V gene sequence: CDR1 MDHEN, CDR2 SYDVKM. The CDR3 runs to 13 residues. With 2 bases removed from V and 14 bases from J, the gap between germline ends came to 16 bases. Only in-frame clones appear in the TCRdb table, and some are missing; sequencing was by immunoSEQ multiplex PCR. Seen here are approximately 240,000 clones, 70% to 90% observed once, and the top ten hold roughly 4%. Sequenced input: peripheral blood. The TCR sequence derives from a man aged 50 to 59 with acute or convalescent COVID-19. The chain recombines TRBV28 with TRBJ2-1; weak D call: TRBD1 (5 bases). CDR3 bases: TGTGCCAGCAGTTTAGCGGCTCCAGGGCTGGAGTTCTTC. It encodes CASSLAAPGLEFF.